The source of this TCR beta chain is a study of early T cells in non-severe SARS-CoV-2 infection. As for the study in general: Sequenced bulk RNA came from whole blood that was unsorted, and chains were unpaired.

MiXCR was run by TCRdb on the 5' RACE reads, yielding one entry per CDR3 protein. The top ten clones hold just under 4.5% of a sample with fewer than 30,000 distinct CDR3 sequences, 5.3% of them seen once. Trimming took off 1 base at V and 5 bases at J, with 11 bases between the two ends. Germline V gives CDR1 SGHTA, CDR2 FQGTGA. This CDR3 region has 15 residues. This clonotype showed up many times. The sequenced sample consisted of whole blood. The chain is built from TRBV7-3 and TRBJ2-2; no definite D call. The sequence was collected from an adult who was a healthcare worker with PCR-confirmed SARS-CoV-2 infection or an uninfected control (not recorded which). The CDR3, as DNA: TGTGCCAGCAGCTTAATAGTATCCGGTACCGGGGAGCTGTTTTTT. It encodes CASSLIVSGTGELFF.